The source of this TCR beta chain is a study of blood T cell repertoires in COVID-19 (dated by TCRdb to 2020 to 2022). Notes on the research overall: The collaborator samples originated in the United States, Italy and Spain and spanned the acute and convalescent phases of COVID-19. The sample metadata nearly always contained a de-identified subject ID, COVID-19 status, age in years and sex. Samples came from the ongoing ImmuneRACE study (first 160 participants) plus 1,254 subjects from 6 global collaborators. The dataset comprised deeply sampled blood TCRbeta repertoires from subjects exposed to, actively infected with, or recovered from COVID-19. The repertoires were released in a freely available public database meant as a resource for research on the immune response to SARS-CoV-2. The material from the prospective study consisted of cDNA or gDNA derived from T cells, B-cell-depleted T cells, or PBMCs. Where available, HLA class I and class II types were obtained from metadata supplied by the sample provider rather than from assay-based typing.

Trimmed from V: 6 bases; trimmed from J: 5 bases; junction bases lacking a gene match: 5. CDR1 and CDR2, looked up from the germline V gene, are KGHSH and LQKENI. Including the terminal cysteine and phenylalanine, the CDR3 comprises 13 residues. Solely the CDR3 DNA is kept, with 39 bases framed from the first base. Another Seattle source contributed samples from volunteer blood donors who had recovered from COVID-19. Each collaborating institution followed its own protocols to collect whole blood in K2EDTA tubes. For TCRbeta analysis, collaborators shipped samples as frozen whole blood, isolated PBMCs, or DNA extracted from either of those sample types. Study-wide findings and limitations: How much clinical and demographic metadata was included differed by source and by participant, and the metadata was provided uncurated.

Comment on this clone: What this receptor recognizes is not known. Per-nucleotide qualities are absent, and no much larger clonotype sits a single base away.

TCRbeta CDR3 regions were amplified from genomic DNA by means of the immunoSEQ Assay, a bias-controlled multiplex PCR. Per the authors' processing: Nucleated cell counts per sample were estimated from amplification of reference gene primers within the assay. Sequence reads were collapsed and filtered to measure the absolute abundance of every unique TCRbeta CDR3 rearrangement. For each sample, productive Simpson clonality was calculated as the square root of Simpson's diversity index over productive rearrangements. Not all clones reach the TCRdb copy of this immuneACCESS table, which keeps in-frame sequences only. Checked studies attribute under half of the gap to unresolved V genes and leave the rest unexplained. V, J and clone size are those of that table, while D and trimming were read from the DNA. For this sample the table gives some 270,000 clones, of which 84% were detected only once. Together, the top ten hold 1.5% of the sample.

In this chain, TRBV18 is recombined with TRBJ2-5; 8 bases in the middle match TRBD1. Sequencing was carried out using peripheral blood. This sequence originates from a middle-aged woman who had recovered from COVID-19. The nucleotide sequence is TGTGCCAGCTCCCTTGGACAGGGCGAGACCCAGTACTTC. It codes for CASSLGQGETQYF.